This T cell receptor beta chain was recorded in a study of blood T cells in healthy people across ages (dated by TCRdb to the mid-2010s). The study in broad terms: Template switching captured roughly one uniquely barcoded TCR beta cDNA molecule per two T cells in model experiments. Age-related changes in TCR beta repertoire diversity were measured in the study by deep sequencing normalized with unique cDNA molecular identifiers. Four age groups were formed from the donors: young (average roughly 15 years), middle-aged (more than 35), aged (roughly 59) and long-lived (about 80). To avoid experimental bias, donors of different ages were randomly spread across the sequencing lanes. Two additional independent replicas of 1 million unique cDNA reads from the same blood draw were analyzed for two donors (one aged 18 to 30 and one aged 80 or older).

V loses 5 bases at its end and J loses 0 bases; junction bases beyond the gene matches: 6. The CDR3 holds 15 amino acids from the cysteine to the phenylalanine. CDR3 DNA only is kept here, 45 bases in frame from base 1. According to the germline V gene (reference sequence), CDR1 reads SGHKS and CDR2 reads YYEKEE. Systemically healthy Caucasian individuals from Russia, 35 to 50 in total and aged about 6 to 100 years, were included as donors. Roughly 9 milliliters of peripheral blood were drawn from each donor into EDTA-treated Vacutainer tubes. Ficoll-Paque density-gradient centrifugation was used to isolate PBMCs, with at least 7 million per sample. Total RNA was extracted from PBMCs with Trizol reagent, with at least 6 micrograms obtained per sample. For every donor, an aliquot of PBMCs went through flow cytometry to measure the percentages of naive CD45RAhigh/CD27high T cells. Results the study describes overall, beyond this receptor: Conclusive comparison of naive and antigen-experienced compartments was prevented by the profiling of bulk unsorted PBMCs. The long-lived group showed more naive CD4+ T cells, fewer expanded clones and increased TCR diversity than the aged group, suggesting age selection. Estimates of total diversity from one million sequenced T cells were regarded as lower bounds and underestimates. Donor CMV infection status was unknown, potentially confounding age-related changes in expanded clonotypes. As age increased, observed TCR beta diversity per million T cells dropped in a roughly linear way, and a significant reduction was already evident by age 40. Observed TCR beta diversity correlated strongly with the percentage of naive T cells measured by flow cytometry.

This clonotype was recorded a few times. Its target antigen remains unknown. No much larger clonotype is one base removed from it; base qualities were not supplied. The protocol used for the library was 5' RACE. The sample was run on an Illumina HiSeq 2500. A second roughly 7 to 12 cycle PCR used a sample-barcoded 5' primer and a J-beta primer mix. A unique molecular identifier was introduced onto each TCR beta cDNA molecule by a template-switch 5' adaptor carrying 12 random nucleotides. Each sample yielded at least 3 million CDR3-containing paired-end reads. First-strand cDNA synthesis was performed from all RNA using the Mint cDNA synthesis kit, with priming by a TRBC-specific oligonucleotide. All cDNA was treated with uracil-DNA glycosylase and then went through a first 18-cycle PCR with the universal primers M1SS and BC2_uni_R. On the study's bioinformatics: Each sample was normalized by randomly selecting 1 million high-quality reads, each carrying a distinct molecular identifier. Reads sharing molecular identifiers were discarded rather than binned into consensus sequences. CDR3 identification, clonotype clustering and error correction used MiTCR with a Q25 quality threshold and the strictest error-elimination algorithm. A nonparametric unseen species model using Euler transformation provided a lower-bound estimate of total TCR beta diversity. TCRdb took the public reads, trimmed them with fastp at Q25, ran MiXCR for clone calling and kept in-frame beta chains. Every distinct CDR3 protein forms one entry, paired with its most common genes and DNA. Here the V and J calls rest on TCRdb's processing, not on the authors' analysis. In all, the sample holds 600,000 to 850,000 distinct CDR3 sequences, and about 42% of those were seen once. Around 20% of the sample is in the top ten clones.

The receptor was isolated from a woman in her fifties or sixties in good health. Rearrangement joined TRBV5-5 to TRBJ2-3; the junction holds 7 bases that match TRBD1. The sequenced sample consisted of blood. The bases read TGTGCCAGCAGGGATGGGACAGAGAGCACAGATACGCAGTATTTT. It translates to CASRDGTESTDTQYF. The reference TRBV5-5 and TRBJ2-3 proteins fill in what lies around the CDR3, so the full variable domain reads DAGVTQSPTHLIKTRGQQVTLRCSPISGHKSVSWYQQVLGQGPQFIFQYYEKEERGRGNFPDRFSARQFPNYSSELNVNALLLGDSALYLCASRDGTESTDTQYFGPGTRLTVL.